This T cell receptor (beta chain) was identified in a study of T cell responses to AZD1222 COVID-19 vaccine (dated by TCRdb to about 2021). In terms of the full investigation: Because spike-specific TCR depth and breadth did not differ between the two schedules, AZD1222 recipients who got a second dose at roughly 4 weeks were pooled with those who got a second dose at roughly 12 weeks. Enrollment into the trials was organized by age into subgroups of 18-55, 56-69 and 70-plus years, and those subgroups contained approximately 160, 26 and 62 TCR-sequenced participants, respectively. A total of 233 trial participants underwent TCR sequencing, of whom some 200 had received two doses of AZD1222 and 26 had received two doses of the MenACWY control vaccine. Beyond this particular receptor, the publication reports: Reportedly, almost half of the unique spike-specific TCRs recognized epitopes lying outside the regions that are mutated in the B.1.351 and B.1.1.7 variants. After two AZD1222 doses, both the breadth and the depth of spike-specific TCRs were significantly higher than at day 0 and than in MenACWY recipients. Only a handful of AZD1222 recipients were SARS-CoV-2 seropositive at baseline, limiting conclusions about previously exposed vaccinees. The 56-69-year group was small, and its depth increase did not reach significance, likely because of low power. The whole spike protein was spanned by vaccine-associated CD4 TCRs, and dominant responses were seen in regions 160-218 and 743-854. No day 14 peak-response samples were available, so repertoires were characterized only after the peak T cell response. Participants were mostly white British and included more females than males, and it was suggested by the authors that clonal diversity may have been underestimated.

Reading the label with the study, this specimen's time point is: baseline before first vaccination. The vaccinee samples were drawn from two UK trials, COV001 and COV002, one of which was a single-blind randomized controlled phase 2/3 trial testing AZD1222 (ChAdOx1 nCoV-19) in healthy adults. Trial participant PBMC samples were collected at day 0 and day 28 after the second dose for TCRbeta chain sequencing. Of note for this clone: No antigen is known for it. Base qualities are not recorded, but no much larger clone differs from it by a single base.

The CDR3 regions of human TCRbeta chains were subjected to immunosequencing. Per the authors' processing: TCRs in the repertoires were matched against a reference library of SARS-CoV-2-specific TCRs that had been generated with the MIRA antigen-specificity platform. Breadth was defined as the fraction of unique TCRs that were SARS-CoV-2-associated. Depth was defined as the fraction of total T cells that were SARS-CoV-2-associated. Using the MIRA data, each spike-specific TCR was assigned both to the spike region to which the TCR was reactive and to a CD4 or CD8 class. Log10-transformed breadth and depth values were compared by one-way ANOVA with Sidak's multiple comparisons tests. TCRdb provides this immuneACCESS table in a form limited to in-frame rearrangements. Some clones are lacking; in checked studies, under half of them reflect an unresolved V gene, and why the rest are absent is not known. V and J calls and clone size follow that table, whereas D and trimming were derived from the DNA. Counted in this sample were 65,000 to 80,000 clones; around 90% of them appeared once. More than 4% of the sample comes from the top ten.

V loses 0 bases, J loses 6 bases, and the germline ends lie 9 bases apart. Inclusive of the bounding cysteine and phenylalanine, the CDR3 is 15 residues long. The read is trimmed to its CDR3 DNA, 45 bases read in frame from base 1. CDR1 and CDR2 are read off the germline V gene (reference sequence) as LNHDA and SQIVND. The clonotype was recovered from an adult in good health. Material: peripheral blood, obtained on day 0 of AZD1222 vaccination. This chain is built from TRBV19 and TRBJ1-6; a tentative D match to TRBD1 spans 6 bases. The CDR3 amino acid sequence is: CASSIETGINSPLHF. The nucleotide sequence is given as TGTGCCAGTAGTATAGAGACAGGAATTAATTCACCCCTCCACTTT.